Below, 23 T cell receptor beta chains from the same sample are listed, as sequenced in a study of blood T cell repertoires in COVID-19. Clones were sequenced by immunoSEQ multiplex PCR, and TCRdb holds only the in-frame ones, with some missing. The data hold under 250,000 clones, with around four fifths observed a single time. Sequenced sample: peripheral blood. The receptors here all came from a man in his forties or fifties with acute or convalescent COVID-19.

V usage is TRBV4-1 and J usage is TRBJ1-2; 7 bases are a match to TRBD1. V was clipped by 1 base and J by 3 bases; unmatched bases: 5. The CDR3 spans 15 residues. Germline values: CDR1 MGHRA, CDR2 YSYEKL. CDR3 bases: TGCGCCAGCAGCCAAGTCGCAGGGGGAGACTATGGCTACACCTTC. Translating gives CASSQVAGGDYGYTF.

The rearrangement links TRBV19 to TRBJ1-2; tentative D call: TRBD1 (5 bases). The CDR3 has 15 amino acids. Between the trimmed V and J ends, which lost 8 bases and 2 bases, there was a span of 18 bases. Germline assignment: CDR1 LNHDA and CDR2 SQIVND (reference sequence). The CDR3 reads CASERLVGANYGYTF. The CDR3 nucleotides are TGTGCCAGTGAGCGTCTAGTTGGGGCCAACTATGGCTACACCTTC. The full variable domain, completed using reference TRBV19 and TRBJ1-2, is DGGITQSPKYLFRKEGQNVTLSCEQNLNHDAMYWYRQDPGQGLRLIYYSQIVNDFQKGDIAEGYSVSREKKESFPLTVTSAQKNPTAFYLCASERLVGANYGYTFGSGTRLTVV.

The chain uses TRBV30 and TRBJ2-7; 8 bases fit TRBD1. Germline trimming cut 6 bases from V and 8 bases from J; bases unmatched to any gene: 6. CDR3 length: 11 residues. Looked up from germline, CDR1 is GTSNPN and CDR2 is SVGIG (reference sequence). DNA for the CDR3: TGTGCCTGCCTAACAGGGGGTAAGCAGTACTTC. As protein: CACLTGGKQYF.

This chain joins TRBV9 and TRBJ2-3, with a possible D match to TRBD2 (6 bases). V lost 4 bases, J lost 4 bases, and 22 bases lay in between. CDR3 length: 17 amino acids. The V gene's germline CDR1 is SGDLS and CDR2 YYNGEE. In DNA form, the CDR3 reads TGTGCCAGCAGCCCCGGGTTGGAGGGAGGAAGCGCAGATACGCAGTATTTT. This translates into CASSPGLEGGSADTQYF.

The V and J genes are TRBV4-1 and TRBJ2-1; TRBD2 matches at 8 bases. Germline V gene lookup returns CDR1 MGHRA and CDR2 YSYEKL. This CDR3 is 15 amino acids long. The V segment lost 4 bases and the J segment 0 bases; nucleotides outside the gene matches: 2. The CDR3, as DNA: TGCGCCAGCAGCCCGCGGGGGGACTCCTACAATGAGCAGTTCTTC. This encodes CASSPRGDSYNEQFF.

This sequence joins TRBV5-1 and TRBJ1-1, with TRBD1 as a possible D gene (5 bases). The germline V gene has CDR1 SGHRS and CDR2 YFSETQ. The CDR3 spans 16 residues. V was cut by 1 base and J by 5 bases, with 18 bases left in between. In DNA, the CDR3 is TGCGCCAGCAGCTTGCGACTGACAGACCAATCGACTGAAGCTTTCTTT. Protein sequence: CASSLRLTDQSTEAFF.

CDR3 residues: CASQGREDHEQFF. The CDR3 DNA follows: TGTGCCAGCCAAGGACGGGAGGACCATGAGCAGTTCTTC. The chain combines TRBV7-6 with TRBJ2-1, with TRBD2 matching over 7 bases. Germline CDR1 is SGHVS and CDR2 is FNYEAQ. This CDR3 is built from 13 residues. The ends lost 8 bases at V and 8 bases at J; junction bases unmatched: 9.

This clone was seen a handful of times. This chain links TRBV30 with TRBJ1-1; D may be TRBD1 (5 bases). This CDR3 has 13 amino acids. Germline CDR1 GTSNPN, CDR2 SVGIG (reference sequence). The ends were cut back, 4 bases at V and 5 bases at J, with 14 bases in the middle. CDR3 amino acids: CAWIFPGVTEAFF. The CDR3, as DNA: TGTGCCTGGATTTTTCCGGGGGTTACTGAAGCTTTCTTT. The entire variable domain, with the rest obtained from reference TRBV30 and TRBJ1-1, is as follows: SQTIHQWPATLVQPVGSPLSLECTVEGTSNPNLYWYRQAAGRGLQLLFYSVGIGQISSEVPQNLSASRPQDRQFILSSKKLLLSDSGFYLCAWIFPGVTEAFFGQGTRLTVV.

DNA for the CDR3: TGTGCCAGCAGCCCCTCTAATACGCAGTATTTT. Its translation is CASSPSNTQYF. The chain carries TRBV3-1 (or the pseudogene TRBV3-2) and TRBJ2-3, with D hard to call. There are 11 residues in the CDR3. The germline V gene has CDR1 LGHDT and CDR2 YNNKEL (reference sequence). Between the trimmed V and J ends, which lost 4 bases and 7 bases, there was a span of 6 bases.

The rearrangement links TRBV28 to TRBJ2-7; TRBD2 is a possible D gene (6 bases). Trimming stripped 7 bases from V and 0 bases from J, with 19 bases between. This CDR3 contains 16 residues. Germline CDR1 is MDHEN and CDR2 is SYDVKM. The CDR3 bases are TGTGCCAGCACCTCCCGTCGGGAGAGGAGCTCCTACGAGCAGTACTTC. Its protein product is CASTSRRERSSYEQYF.

This sequence joins TRBV5-4 and TRBJ1-5, with 10 bases fitting TRBD1. V was clipped by 3 bases and J by 7 bases; unmatched bases: 4. The CDR3 is made up of 14 amino acids. Looked up from germline, CDR1 is SGHNT and CDR2 is YYREEE (reference sequence). The CDR3 region is CASSWGQGYQPQHF. CDR3 in DNA: TGTGCCAGCAGCTGGGGACAGGGGTACCAGCCCCAGCATTTT.

This chain links TRBV7-2 with TRBJ2-3; 8 bases line up with TRBD2. Unmatched junction bases numbered 6, after V lost 3 bases and J lost 4 bases. Germline values: CDR1 SGHTA, CDR2 FQGNSA. CDR3 length: 15 residues. The chain's CDR3 is CASSFVVRGADTQYF. The DNA for the CDR3 is TGTGCCAGCAGCTTTGTTGTGCGGGGGGCAGATACGCAGTATTTT.

The chain combines TRBV24-1 with TRBJ2-2, with D perhaps matching TRBD1 (6 bases). The CDR3 length is 15 residues. V was pared by 5 bases and J by 7 bases, with 16 bases between. Looked up from germline, CDR1 is KGHDR and CDR2 is SFDVKD. CDR3 loop: CATSGEGGIGGELFF. In DNA form, the CDR3 reads TGTGCCACCAGTGGAGAAGGGGGTATAGGCGGGGAGCTGTTTTTT.

As DNA, the CDR3 is TGCGCCAGCAGCCTTTCGACAATCGTTGGAGGCGGGGAGCTGTTTTTT. It yields the protein CASSLSTIVGGGELFF. J is TRBJ2-2 and V is TRBV5-1; a weak D match, TRBD2 (5 bases). The CDR3 runs 16 residues. V gave up 4 bases and J gave up 7 bases, with 20 bases separating them. The germline gives CDR1 SGHRS, CDR2 YFSETQ.

This chain joins TRBV14 and TRBJ2-3; D is perhaps TRBD1 (8 bases). CDR1 and CDR2 from the germline V gene are SGHDN and FVKESK. CDR3 length: 19 amino acids. Trimming cost V 1 base and J 4 bases, with 24 bases left between them. The CDR3 nucleotides are TGTGCCAGCAGCCAAGCCTGGACAGGGAGGGATCAATTAGCAGATACGCAGTATTTT. This codes for CASSQAWTGRDQLADTQYF.

V usage is TRBV5-1 and J usage is TRBJ1-5; TRBD1 aligns across 7 bases. J was trimmed by 0 bases and V by 4 bases; bases with no gene match: 7. Germline CDR1 is SGHRS and CDR2 is YFSETQ. This CDR3 has 16 amino acids. CDR3 in amino acids: CASSPGGILSNQPQHF. The DNA for the CDR3 is TGCGCCAGCAGCCCAGGGGGTATACTTAGCAATCAGCCCCAGCATTTT.

This sequence joins TRBV5-1 and TRBJ2-7, with D perhaps matching TRBD2 (5 bases). This CDR3 comprises 15 residues. With 1 base removed from V and 3 bases from J, the gap between germline ends came to 14 bases. Germline V gene sequence: CDR1 SGHRS, CDR2 YFSETQ. CDR3 sequence reads: CASSLLVNGNYEQYF. Here the CDR3 DNA reads TGCGCCAGCAGCTTGTTGGTTAACGGGAACTACGAGCAGTACTTC.

This clone was seen only once. The V and J genes are TRBV10-1 and TRBJ2-3, with 10 bases that match TRBD2. V was pared by 5 bases and J by 5 bases, with 4 bases of the junction left unmatched. Germline V gives CDR1 WNHNN, CDR2 SYGVQD (reference sequence). This CDR3 is built from 14 residues. The CDR3 spells CASSKVAGGDTQYF. The CDR3 DNA reads as TGCGCCAGCAGTAAAGTAGCGGGGGGAGATACGCAGTATTTT.

The chain employs TRBV9 and TRBJ2-7; D is possibly TRBD2 (6 bases). The V end was cut by 0 bases, the J end by 0 bases, with 7 bases between. The CDR3 spans 14 residues. Germline V gene lookup returns CDR1 SGDLS and CDR2 YYNGEE. The CDR3 sequence is CASSVDGSSYEQYF. In DNA, the CDR3 is TGTGCCAGCAGCGTAGACGGGAGCTCCTACGAGCAGTACTTC.

The chain employs TRBV6-6 and TRBJ1-4, with 7 bases aligning to TRBD1. The CDR3 covers 14 residues. Germline V CDR1 and CDR2: MNHNY, SVGAGI (reference sequence). After removal of 5 bases from V and 6 bases from J, the junction contained 6 bases not matched to a gene. The CDR3 DNA sequence: TGTGCCAGCAGTCCACGGACAGGTTATGAAAAACTGTTTTTT. Protein product: CASSPRTGYEKLFF.

The chain links TRBV11-2 to TRBJ2-7, with TRBD1 matching 9 bases. This CDR3 has 15 residues. CDR1 and CDR2 from the germline V gene are SGHAT and FQNNGV. After removal of 6 bases from V and 4 bases from J, the junction contained 10 bases not matched to a gene. The CDR3 here is CASRRPGQGRYEQYF. Written as DNA, the CDR3 is TGTGCCAGCAGACGACCGGGACAGGGAAGGTACGAGCAGTACTTC.

In this sample, this clone turned up once. The genes are TRBV5-1 and TRBJ2-3; no firm D call. The V and J ends lost 6 bases and 0 bases respectively, with 11 bases between them. The CDR3 loop spans 14 amino acids. Germline V CDR1 and CDR2: SGHRS, YFSETQ. CDR3 sequence: CASNAGPSTDTQYF. In DNA form, the CDR3 reads TGCGCCAGCAATGCAGGTCCTAGCACAGATACGCAGTATTTT.

This chain links TRBV9 with TRBJ1-4, with 8 bases that match TRBD1. The CDR3 runs to 15 residues. Unmatched junction bases numbered 13, after V lost 4 bases and J lost 11 bases. Germline CDR1 and CDR2: SGDLS and YYNGEE. Written as DNA, the CDR3 is TGTGCCAGCAGCCCTGAGGACAGGGTCCTCAGTAAACTGTTTTTT. This sequence encodes CASSPEDRVLSKLFF.